The 9 T cell receptor beta chains below were found in one sample sequenced in a study of neoadjuvant nivolumab and ipilimumab in lung cancer. Sequencing was performed with immunoSEQ multiplex PCR; in TCRdb, only in-frame clones are kept and a portion is missing. The sample lists 28,000 or so clones, 75% to 85% seen once, with roughly 5% in the top ten. The specimen comprised tumor tissue, sampled after neoadjuvant nivolumab, alone or with ipilimumab, at or shortly before surgery. The source is an adult with non-small cell lung cancer.

This clone has only a few counts. This rearrangement joins TRBV27 to TRBJ1-2; D gene unclear. V was pared by 6 bases and J by 8 bases, with 19 bases between. Germline values: CDR1 MNHEY, CDR2 SMNVEV (reference sequence). The CDR3 has 14 amino acids. The CDR3 spells CASRPRDQAYGYTF. CDR3 coding DNA: TGTGCCAGCAGACCCCGGGATCAGGCGTACGGCTACACCTTC.

This clone was recorded only once. The V gene is TRBV7-2, the J gene TRBJ1-2, with a weak D call TRBD1 (6 bases). Trimming removed 1 base from V and 2 bases from J, with 14 bases in between. The CDR3 has 16 residues. Germline CDR1 and CDR2: SGHTA and FQGNSA. CDR3 residues: CASSLVVGDKNYGYTF. Here the CDR3 DNA reads TGTGCCAGCAGCTTAGTCGTTGGGGACAAGAACTATGGCTACACCTTC.

This clone occurred once. V usage is TRBV29-1 and J usage is TRBJ2-3; TRBD2 aligns across 7 bases. Trimming took 6 bases from V and 1 from J; bases not matched to a gene: 7. The V gene's germline CDR1 is SQVTM and CDR2 ANQGSEA. The CDR3 loop spans 14 amino acids. For the CDR3, the DNA is TGCAGCGTGGAACTAGCGCTGGGCACAGATACGCAGTATTTT. It specifies CSVELALGTDTQYF.

The J gene is TRBJ1-4, the V gene TRBV18; D not resolved. The CDR3 covers 14 residues. Germline loops: CDR1 KGHSH, CDR2 LQKENI. V was cut by 0 bases and J by 8 bases, with 10 bases left in between. The CDR3 DNA follows: TGTGCCAGCTCACCACCGCAGGCGGCGGAAAAACTGTTTTTT. As protein: CASSPPQAAEKLFF.

The chain carries TRBV14 and TRBJ1-4; unclear D gene. This CDR3 spans 14 amino acids. Germline V CDR1 and CDR2: SGHDN, FVKESK. V dropped 4 bases and J dropped 4 bases, with 10 bases sitting between them. The CDR3 region has the DNA TGTGCCAGCAGCCTGGATCCTTTTAATGAAAAACTGTTTTTT. Translation gives CASSLDPFNEKLFF. Full variable domain (missing parts from reference TRBV14 and TRBJ1-4): EAGVTQFPSHSVIEKGQTVTLRCDPISGHDNLYWYRRVMGKEIKFLLHFVKESKQDESGMPNNRFLAERTGGTYSTLKVQPAELEDSGVYFCASSLDPFNEKLFFGSGTQLSVL.

The chain employs TRBV30 and TRBJ2-2; D call uncertain. CDR1 and CDR2 (germline): GTSNPN, SVGIG (reference sequence). The CDR3 sequence is 15 residues long. With 5 bases removed from V and 0 bases from J, the gap between germline ends came to 13 bases. In DNA form, the CDR3 reads TGTGCCTGGTCTAACGACGCTACGAACACCGGGGAGCTGTTTTTT. Translation: CAWSNDATNTGELFF.

This clone was recorded once. The chain uses TRBV29-1 and TRBJ1-2, with unresolved D. This CDR3 is 13 amino acids long. Trimming pared 8 bases from V and 0 bases from J, leaving 13 bases between. CDR1 is SQVTM and CDR2 is ANQGSEA in the germline V gene. The CDR3 DNA follows: TGCAGCATATCAACCGGATCTAACTATGGCTACACCTTC. Protein sequence: CSISTGSNYGYTF.

This chain uses TRBV6-5 with TRBJ1-2; D may be TRBD1 (5 bases). CDR1 is MNHEY and CDR2 is SVGAGI in the germline V gene. V was clipped by 0 bases and J by 6 bases, with 14 bases between them. There are 15 residues in the CDR3. The CDR3 protein is CASSYSRKGSDGYTF. As DNA, the CDR3 is TGTGCCAGCAGTTACTCGAGAAAGGGGTCCGATGGCTACACCTTC.

The chain couples TRBV19 to TRBJ1-4; D gene uncertain. Germline V CDR1 and CDR2: LNHDA, SQIVND (reference sequence). This CDR3 region has 13 residues. With 7 bases removed from V and 4 bases from J, the gap between germline ends came to 10 bases. Here the CDR3 reads CASKGSLNEKLFF. DNA for the CDR3: TGTGCCAGTAAGGGCAGCCTTAATGAAAAACTGTTTTTT. Full variable domain (missing parts from reference TRBV19 and TRBJ1-4): DGGITQSPKYLFRKEGQNVTLSCEQNLNHDAMYWYRQDPGQGLRLIYYSQIVNDFQKGDIAEGYSVSREKKESFPLTVTSAQKNPTAFYLCASKGSLNEKLFFGSGTQLSVL.